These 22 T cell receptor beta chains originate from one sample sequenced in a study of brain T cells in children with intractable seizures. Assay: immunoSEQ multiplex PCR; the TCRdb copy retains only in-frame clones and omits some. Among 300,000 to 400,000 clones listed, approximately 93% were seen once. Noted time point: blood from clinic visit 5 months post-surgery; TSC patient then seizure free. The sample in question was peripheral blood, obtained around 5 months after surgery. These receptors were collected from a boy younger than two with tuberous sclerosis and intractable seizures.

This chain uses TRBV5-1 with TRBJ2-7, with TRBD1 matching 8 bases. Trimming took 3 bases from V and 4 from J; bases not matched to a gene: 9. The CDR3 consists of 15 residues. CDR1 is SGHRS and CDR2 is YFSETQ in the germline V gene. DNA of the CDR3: TGCGCCAGCAGCTATGGGCAGGGGGCAGGGTACGAGCAGTACTTC. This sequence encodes CASSYGQGAGYEQYF. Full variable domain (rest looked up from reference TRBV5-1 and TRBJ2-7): KAGVTQTPRYLIKTRGQQVTLSCSPISGHRSVSWYQQTPGQGLQFLFEYFSETQRNKGNFPGRFSGRQFSNSRSEMNVSTLELGDSALYLCASSYGQGAGYEQYFGPGTRLTVT.

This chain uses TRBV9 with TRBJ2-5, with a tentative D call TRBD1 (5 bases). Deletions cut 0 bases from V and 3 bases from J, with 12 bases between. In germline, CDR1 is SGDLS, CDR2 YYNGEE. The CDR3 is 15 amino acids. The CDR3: CASSVAAGKEETQYF. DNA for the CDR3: TGTGCCAGCAGCGTAGCTGCAGGGAAGGAAGAGACCCAGTACTTC.

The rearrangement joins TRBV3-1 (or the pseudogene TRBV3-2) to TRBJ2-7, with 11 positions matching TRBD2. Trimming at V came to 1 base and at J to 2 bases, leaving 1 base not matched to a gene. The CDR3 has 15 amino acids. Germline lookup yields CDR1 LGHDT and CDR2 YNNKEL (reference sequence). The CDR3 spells CASSQATSGAYEQYF. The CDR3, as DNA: TGTGCCAGCAGCCAAGCGACTAGCGGGGCCTACGAGCAGTACTTC.

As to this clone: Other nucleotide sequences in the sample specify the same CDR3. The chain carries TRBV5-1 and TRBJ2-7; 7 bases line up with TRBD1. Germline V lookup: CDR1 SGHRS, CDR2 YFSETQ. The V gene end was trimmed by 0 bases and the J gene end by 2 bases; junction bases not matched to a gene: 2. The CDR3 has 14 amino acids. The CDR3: CASSLGQGAYEQYF. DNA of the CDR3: TGCGCCAGCAGCTTGGGGCAGGGGGCCTACGAGCAGTACTTC. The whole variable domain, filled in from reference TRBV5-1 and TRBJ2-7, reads KAGVTQTPRYLIKTRGQQVTLSCSPISGHRSVSWYQQTPGQGLQFLFEYFSETQRNKGNFPGRFSGRQFSNSRSEMNVSTLELGDSALYLCASSLGQGAYEQYFGPGTRLTVT.

CDR3 sequence: CASSKLGTVYRVLHF. The CDR3, as DNA: TGTGCCAGCAGCAAACTAGGGACAGTCTACCGGGTCCTCCACTTT. This chain uses TRBV21-1 with TRBJ1-6; the table calls TRBD1, which could not be checked here. TRBV21-1 is a known pseudogene. CDR3 length: 15 amino acids.

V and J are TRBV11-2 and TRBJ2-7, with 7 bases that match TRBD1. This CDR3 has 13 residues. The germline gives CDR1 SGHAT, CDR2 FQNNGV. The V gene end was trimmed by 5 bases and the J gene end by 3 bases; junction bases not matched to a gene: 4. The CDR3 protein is CASSDWTGYEQYF. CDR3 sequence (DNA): TGTGCCAGCAGCGACTGGACAGGCTACGAGCAGTACTTC.

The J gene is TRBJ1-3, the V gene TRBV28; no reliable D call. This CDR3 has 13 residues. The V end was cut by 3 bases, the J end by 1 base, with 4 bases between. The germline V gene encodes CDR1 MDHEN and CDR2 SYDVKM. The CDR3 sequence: CASSLGSGNTIYF. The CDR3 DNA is TGTGCCAGCAGTTTGGGGTCTGGAAACACCATATATTTT.

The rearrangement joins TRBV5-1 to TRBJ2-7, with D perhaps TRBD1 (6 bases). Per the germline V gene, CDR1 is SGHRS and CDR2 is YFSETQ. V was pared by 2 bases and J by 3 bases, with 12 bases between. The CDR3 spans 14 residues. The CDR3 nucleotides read TGCGCCAGCAGCTTAGACAGGTTGTACTACGAGCAGTACTTC. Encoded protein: CASSLDRLYYEQYF.

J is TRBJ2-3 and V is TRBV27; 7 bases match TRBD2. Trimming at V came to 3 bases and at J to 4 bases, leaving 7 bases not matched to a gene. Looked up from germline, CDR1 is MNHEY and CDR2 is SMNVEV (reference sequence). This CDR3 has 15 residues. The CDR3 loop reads CASSFGAGVPDTQYF. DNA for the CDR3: TGTGCCAGCAGTTTTGGTGCGGGAGTCCCAGATACGCAGTATTTT.

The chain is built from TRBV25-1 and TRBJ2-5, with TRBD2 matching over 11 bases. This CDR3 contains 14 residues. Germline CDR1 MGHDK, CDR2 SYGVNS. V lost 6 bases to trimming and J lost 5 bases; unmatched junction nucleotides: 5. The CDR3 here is CASRTSGRTETQYF. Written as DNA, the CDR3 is TGTGCCAGCAGAACTAGCGGGAGAACGGAGACCCAGTACTTC.

The CDR3 region has the DNA TGTGCCAGCTCCGTAAAGACAGCAGCGCTAGGCTCTGGGGCCAACGTCCTGACTTTC. Its translation: CASSVKTAALGSGANVLTF. The genes are TRBV27 and TRBJ2-6, with D tentatively TRBD1 (5 bases). The ends were cut back, 8 bases at V and 0 bases at J, with 23 bases in the middle. CDR1 and CDR2 (germline): MNHEY, SMNVEV (reference sequence). CDR3 length equals 19 residues.

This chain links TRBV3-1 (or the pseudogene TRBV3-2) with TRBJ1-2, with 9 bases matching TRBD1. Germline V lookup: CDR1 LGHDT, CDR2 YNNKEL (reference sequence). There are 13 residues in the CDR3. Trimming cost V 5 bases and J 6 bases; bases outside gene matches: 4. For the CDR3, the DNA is TGTGCCAGCAGCGCCCGGGACAGGGATGGCTACACCTTC. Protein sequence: CASSARDRDGYTF.

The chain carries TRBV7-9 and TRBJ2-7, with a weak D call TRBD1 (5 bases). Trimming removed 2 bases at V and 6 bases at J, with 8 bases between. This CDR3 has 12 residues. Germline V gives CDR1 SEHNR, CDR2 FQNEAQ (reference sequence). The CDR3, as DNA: TGTGCCAGCAGCTTACAGGGTGGCGAGCAGTACTTC. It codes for CASSLQGGEQYF. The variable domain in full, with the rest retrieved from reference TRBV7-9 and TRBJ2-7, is DTGVSQNPRHKITKRGQNVTFRCDPISEHNRLYWYRQTLGQGPEFLTYFQNEAQLEKSRLLSDRFSAERPKGSFSTLEIQRTEQGDSAMYLCASSLQGGEQYFGPGTRLTVT.

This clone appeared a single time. The CDR3 reads CASSNIGQEVNTEAFF. CDR3 DNA sequence: TGTGCCAGTAGTAATATCGGACAGGAGGTAAACACTGAAGCTTTCTTT. The rearrangement links TRBV19 to TRBJ1-1; TRBD1 matches at 7 bases. Trimming at V came to 4 bases and at J to 2 bases, leaving 10 bases not matched to a gene. CDR1 and CDR2 (germline): LNHDA, SQIVND (reference sequence). The CDR3 runs 16 residues.

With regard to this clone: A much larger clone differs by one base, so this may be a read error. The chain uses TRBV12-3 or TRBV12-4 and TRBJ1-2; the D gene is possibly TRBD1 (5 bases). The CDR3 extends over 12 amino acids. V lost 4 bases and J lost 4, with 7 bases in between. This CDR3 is CASSSDIYGYTF. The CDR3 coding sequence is TGTGCCAGCAGTTCGGACATCTATGGCTACACCTTC.

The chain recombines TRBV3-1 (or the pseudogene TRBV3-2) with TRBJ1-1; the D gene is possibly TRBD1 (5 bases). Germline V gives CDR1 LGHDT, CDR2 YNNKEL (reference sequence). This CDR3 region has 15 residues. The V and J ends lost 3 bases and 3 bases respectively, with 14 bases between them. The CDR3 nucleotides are TGTGCCAGCAGCCACTGGGGGTTGTGGGACACTGAAGCTTTCTTT. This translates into CASSHWGLWDTEAFF.

The CDR3 bases are TGTGCCAGCAGCTCGAGACAGGGTGAAAAACTGTTTTTT. This sequence encodes CASSSRQGEKLFF. The chain employs TRBV9 and TRBJ1-4; 7 bases match TRBD1. The CDR3 has 13 amino acids. Trimming took 4 bases from V and 7 from J; bases not matched to a gene: 4. Per germline, CDR1 SGDLS and CDR2 YYNGEE.

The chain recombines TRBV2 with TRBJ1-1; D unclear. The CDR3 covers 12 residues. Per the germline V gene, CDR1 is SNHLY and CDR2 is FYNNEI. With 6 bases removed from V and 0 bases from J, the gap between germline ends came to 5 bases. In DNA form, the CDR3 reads TGTGCCAGCAGCCGAGTGAACACTGAAGCTTTCTTT. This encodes CASSRVNTEAFF. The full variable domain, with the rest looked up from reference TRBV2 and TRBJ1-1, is EPEVTQTPSHQVTQMGQEVILRCVPISNHLYFYWYRQILGQKVEFLVSFYNNEISEKSEIFDDQFSVERPDGSNFTLKIRSTKLEDSAMYFCASSRVNTEAFFGQGTRLTVV.

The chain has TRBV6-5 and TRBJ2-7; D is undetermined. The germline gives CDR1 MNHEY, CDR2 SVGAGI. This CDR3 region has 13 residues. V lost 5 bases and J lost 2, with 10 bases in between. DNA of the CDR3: TGTGCCAGCAGTCCTCACAGAACCTACGAGCAGTACTTC. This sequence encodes CASSPHRTYEQYF.

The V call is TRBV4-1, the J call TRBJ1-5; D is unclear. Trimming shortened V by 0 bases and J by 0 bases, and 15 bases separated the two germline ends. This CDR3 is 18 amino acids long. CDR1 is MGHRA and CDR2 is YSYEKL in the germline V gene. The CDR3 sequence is CASSQDRTYLSSNQPQHF. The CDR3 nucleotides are TGCGCCAGCAGCCAAGACCGAACATATTTAAGTAGCAATCAGCCCCAGCATTTT.

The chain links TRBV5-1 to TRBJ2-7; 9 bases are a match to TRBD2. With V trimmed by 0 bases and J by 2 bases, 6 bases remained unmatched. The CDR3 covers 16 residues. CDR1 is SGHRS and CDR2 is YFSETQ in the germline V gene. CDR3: CASSLGLAGETYEQYF. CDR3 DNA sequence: TGCGCCAGCAGCTTGGGCTTAGCGGGAGAAACCTACGAGCAGTACTTC.

In DNA, the CDR3 is TGTGCCAGCAGCCTTCGCGGGACAGGGGGCGACTATGGCTACACCTTC. This sequence encodes CASSLRGTGGDYGYTF. The V call is TRBV5-8, the J call TRBJ1-2; 12 bases align to TRBD1. CDR1 is SGHTS, CDR2 YDEGEE, per germline. V shed 4 bases and J 3 bases; nucleotides not matched to a gene: 7. CDR3 length: 16 residues.